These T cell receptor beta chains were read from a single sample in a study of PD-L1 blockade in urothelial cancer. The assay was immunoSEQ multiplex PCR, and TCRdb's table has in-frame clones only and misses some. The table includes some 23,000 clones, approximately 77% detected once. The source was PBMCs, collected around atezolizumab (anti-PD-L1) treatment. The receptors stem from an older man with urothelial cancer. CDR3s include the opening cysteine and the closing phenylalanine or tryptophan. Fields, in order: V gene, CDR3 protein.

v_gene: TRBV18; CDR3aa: CASSRDRAGYTF
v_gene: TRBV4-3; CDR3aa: CASNRDGNTEAFF
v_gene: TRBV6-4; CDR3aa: CASSDVPSGYNEQFF
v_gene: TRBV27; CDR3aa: CASSLSKRLAGSSGANVLTF
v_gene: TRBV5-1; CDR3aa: CASSLFELRSPIGKLFF
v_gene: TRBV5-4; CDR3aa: CASSQDSTRVYEQYF
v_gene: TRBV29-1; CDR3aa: CSVGETSTNTGELFF
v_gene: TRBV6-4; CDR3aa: CASSPGLEGFRNIQYF
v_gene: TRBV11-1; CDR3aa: CASSLQVSTDTQYF
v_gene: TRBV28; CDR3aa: CASSLEYAGVTDTQYF
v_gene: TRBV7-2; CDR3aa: CASSLDSQYYGYTF
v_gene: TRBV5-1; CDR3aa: CASSLGGTSMNEQFF
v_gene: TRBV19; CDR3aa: CASSLFGSYGDSNQPQHF
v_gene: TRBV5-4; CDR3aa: CASSLASGSTDTQYF
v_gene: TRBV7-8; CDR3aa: CASSLGEETGVDEETQYF
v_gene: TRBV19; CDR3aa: CASGDGDYGYTF
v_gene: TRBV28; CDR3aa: CASSFNWDREGIQGYTF
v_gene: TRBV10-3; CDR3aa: CAISPGTGLYNQPQHF
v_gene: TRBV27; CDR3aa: CASSSSTGRSPLHF
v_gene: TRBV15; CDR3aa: CATSRDRGSYNEQFF
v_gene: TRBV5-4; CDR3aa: CASSDASTSYEQYF
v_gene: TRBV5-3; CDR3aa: CARSPGPSSYEQYF
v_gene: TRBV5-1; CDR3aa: CASSPGQGETQYF
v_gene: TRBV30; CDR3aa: CAWSSGGGYNEQFF
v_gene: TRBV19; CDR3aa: CASGLVNTEAFF
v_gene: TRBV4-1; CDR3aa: CASSPGQAGIYGYTF
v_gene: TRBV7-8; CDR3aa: CASSPSRQGYGYTF
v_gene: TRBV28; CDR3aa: CASETGAFFNTEAFF
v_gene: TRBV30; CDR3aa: CAWRGHRGGGSGYTF
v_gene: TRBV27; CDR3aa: CASSLSGGGVGGYTF
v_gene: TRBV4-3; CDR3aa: CASSQDHAGTSTDTQYF
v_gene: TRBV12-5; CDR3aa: CASGSPSSGNTIYF
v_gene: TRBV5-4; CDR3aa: CASSPGQDSYEQYF
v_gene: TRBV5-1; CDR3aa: CASSETTAGGDEQFF
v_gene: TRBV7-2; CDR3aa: CASSLLTDFQETQYF
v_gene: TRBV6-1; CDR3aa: CASSEALGVGQETQYF
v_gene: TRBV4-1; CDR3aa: CASSQSSGRDPETQYF
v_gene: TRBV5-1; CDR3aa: CASSPSGAGSEGTQYF
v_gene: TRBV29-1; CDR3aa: CSVEGGEVQFF
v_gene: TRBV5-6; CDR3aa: CASSLTGNEQFF
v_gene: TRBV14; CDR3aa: CASSRQGRSTDTQYF
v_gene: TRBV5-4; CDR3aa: CASSFRGSGEQYF
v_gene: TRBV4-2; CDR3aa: CASSQDGRGAQYF
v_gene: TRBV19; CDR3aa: CASNTRGMGNQPQHF
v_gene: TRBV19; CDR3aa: CASSRWRDSGNTIYF
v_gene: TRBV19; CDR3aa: CASSSPTGGSYNEQFF
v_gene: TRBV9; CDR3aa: CASSSRRIEKTGYADTQYF
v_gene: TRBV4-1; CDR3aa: CASSQDIVSDSLYQETQYF
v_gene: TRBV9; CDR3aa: CASSVGRERVIDEQFF
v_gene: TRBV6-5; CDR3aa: CASSYGSYRTDTQYF
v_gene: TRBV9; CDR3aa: CASSLEVAGHNEQFF
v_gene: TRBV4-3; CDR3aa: CASSLYNDRGVGNEQFF
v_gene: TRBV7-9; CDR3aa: CASSQEGTQYF
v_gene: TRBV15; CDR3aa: CATSGDRGSNQPQHF
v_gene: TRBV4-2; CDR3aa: CASSQDWTASSYEQYF
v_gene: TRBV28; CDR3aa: CASSLFLVEQDEKPQHF
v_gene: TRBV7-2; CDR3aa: CASSQKTGNQPQHF